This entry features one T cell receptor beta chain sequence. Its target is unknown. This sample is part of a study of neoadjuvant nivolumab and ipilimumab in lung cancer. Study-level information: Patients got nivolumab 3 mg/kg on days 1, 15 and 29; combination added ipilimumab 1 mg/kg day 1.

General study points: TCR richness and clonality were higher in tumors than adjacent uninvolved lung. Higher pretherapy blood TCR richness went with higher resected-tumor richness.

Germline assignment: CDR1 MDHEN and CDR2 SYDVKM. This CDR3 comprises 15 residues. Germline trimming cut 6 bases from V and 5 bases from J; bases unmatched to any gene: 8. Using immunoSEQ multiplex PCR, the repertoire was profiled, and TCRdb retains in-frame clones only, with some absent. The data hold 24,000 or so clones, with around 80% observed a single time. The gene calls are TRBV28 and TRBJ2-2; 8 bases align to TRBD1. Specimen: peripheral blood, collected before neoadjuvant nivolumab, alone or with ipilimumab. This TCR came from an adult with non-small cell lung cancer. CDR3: CASSFPTGGTGELFF. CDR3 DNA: TGTGCCAGCAGCTTCCCCACAGGGGGGACCGGGGAGCTGTTTTTT.